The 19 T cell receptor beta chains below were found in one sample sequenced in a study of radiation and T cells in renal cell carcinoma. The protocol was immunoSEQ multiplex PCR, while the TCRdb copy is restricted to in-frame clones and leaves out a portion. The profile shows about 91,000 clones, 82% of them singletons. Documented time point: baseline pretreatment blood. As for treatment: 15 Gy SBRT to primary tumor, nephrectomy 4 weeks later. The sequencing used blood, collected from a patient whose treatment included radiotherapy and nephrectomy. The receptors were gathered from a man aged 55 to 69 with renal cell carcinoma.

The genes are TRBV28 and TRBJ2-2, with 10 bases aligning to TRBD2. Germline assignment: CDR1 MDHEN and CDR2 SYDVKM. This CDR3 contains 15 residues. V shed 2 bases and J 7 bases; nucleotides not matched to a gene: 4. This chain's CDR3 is CASSLLAGVGGELFF. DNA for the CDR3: TGTGCCAGCAGTTTACTAGCGGGAGTGGGCGGGGAGCTGTTTTTT.

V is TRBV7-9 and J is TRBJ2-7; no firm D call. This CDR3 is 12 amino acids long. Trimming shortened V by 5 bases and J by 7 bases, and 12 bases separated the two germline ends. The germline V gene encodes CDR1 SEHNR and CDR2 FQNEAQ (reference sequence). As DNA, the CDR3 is TGTGCCAGCAGCCCCCAGCCTTGGGAGCAGTACTTC. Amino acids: CASSPQPWEQYF.

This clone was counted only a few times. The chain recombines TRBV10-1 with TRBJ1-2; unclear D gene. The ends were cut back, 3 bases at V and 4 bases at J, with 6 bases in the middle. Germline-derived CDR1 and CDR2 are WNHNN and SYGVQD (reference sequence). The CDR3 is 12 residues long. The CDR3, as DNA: TGCGCCAGCAGTGACGGGGTCTATGGCTACACCTTC. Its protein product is CASSDGVYGYTF.

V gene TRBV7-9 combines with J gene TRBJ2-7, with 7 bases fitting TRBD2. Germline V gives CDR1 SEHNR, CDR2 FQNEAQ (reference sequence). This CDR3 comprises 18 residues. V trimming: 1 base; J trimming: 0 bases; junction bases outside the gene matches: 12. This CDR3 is CASSLGIVWGGSSYEQYF. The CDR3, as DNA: TGTGCCAGCAGCTTAGGCATCGTTTGGGGGGGGAGCTCCTACGAGCAGTACTTC.

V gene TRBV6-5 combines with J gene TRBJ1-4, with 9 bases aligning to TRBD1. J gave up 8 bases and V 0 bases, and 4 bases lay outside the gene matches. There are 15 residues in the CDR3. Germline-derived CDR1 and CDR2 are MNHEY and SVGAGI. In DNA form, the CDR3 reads TGTGCCAGCAGTTACTCCGGGACAGGGAGGGAAAAACTGTTTTTT. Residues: CASSYSGTGREKLFF.

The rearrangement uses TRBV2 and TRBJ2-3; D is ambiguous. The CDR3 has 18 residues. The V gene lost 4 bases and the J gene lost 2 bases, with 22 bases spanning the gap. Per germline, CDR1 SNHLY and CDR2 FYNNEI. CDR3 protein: CASSAPGLPQLYTDTQYF. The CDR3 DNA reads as TGTGCCAGCAGTGCACCGGGCCTCCCCCAACTGTACACAGATACGCAGTATTTT. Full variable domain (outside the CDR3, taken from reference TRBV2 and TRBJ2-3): EPEVTQTPSHQVTQMGQEVILRCVPISNHLYFYWYRQILGQKVEFLVSFYNNEISEKSEIFDDQFSVERPDGSNFTLKIRSTKLEDSAMYFCASSAPGLPQLYTDTQYFGPGTRLTVL.

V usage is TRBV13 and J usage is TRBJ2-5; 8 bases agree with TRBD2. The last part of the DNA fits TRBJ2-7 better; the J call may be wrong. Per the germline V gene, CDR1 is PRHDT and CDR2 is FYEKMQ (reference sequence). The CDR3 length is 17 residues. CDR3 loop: CASSTTQAPSGSYEQYF. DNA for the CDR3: TGTGCCAGCAGCACCACTCAAGCGCCGAGCGGGAGCTACGAGCAGTACTTC.

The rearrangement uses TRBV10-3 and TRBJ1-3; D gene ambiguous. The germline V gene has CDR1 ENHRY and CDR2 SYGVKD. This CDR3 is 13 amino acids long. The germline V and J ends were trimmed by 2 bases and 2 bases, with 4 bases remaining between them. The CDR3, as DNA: TGTGCCATCAGTGAGCGGCCTGGAAACACCATATATTTT. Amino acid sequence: CAISERPGNTIYF.

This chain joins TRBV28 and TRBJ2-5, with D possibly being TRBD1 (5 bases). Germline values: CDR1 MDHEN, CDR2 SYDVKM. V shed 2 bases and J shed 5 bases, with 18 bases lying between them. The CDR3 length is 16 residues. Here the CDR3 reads CASSLEFQGFMETQYF. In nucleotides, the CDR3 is TGTGCCAGCAGTTTAGAGTTCCAGGGTTTCATGGAGACCCAGTACTTC.

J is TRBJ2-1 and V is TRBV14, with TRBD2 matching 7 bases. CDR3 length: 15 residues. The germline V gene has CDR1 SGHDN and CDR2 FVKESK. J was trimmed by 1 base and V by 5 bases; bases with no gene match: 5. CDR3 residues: CASSYGLVSYNEQFF. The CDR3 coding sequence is TGTGCCAGCAGCTACGGACTAGTTTCCTACAATGAGCAGTTCTTC.

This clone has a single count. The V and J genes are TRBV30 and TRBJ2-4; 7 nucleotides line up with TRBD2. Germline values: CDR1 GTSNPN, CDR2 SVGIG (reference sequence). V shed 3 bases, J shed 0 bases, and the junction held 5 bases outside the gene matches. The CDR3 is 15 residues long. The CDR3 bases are TGTGCCTGGAGCGCGGGAGCGAAAGCCAAAAACATTCAGTACTTC. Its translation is CAWSAGAKAKNIQYF.

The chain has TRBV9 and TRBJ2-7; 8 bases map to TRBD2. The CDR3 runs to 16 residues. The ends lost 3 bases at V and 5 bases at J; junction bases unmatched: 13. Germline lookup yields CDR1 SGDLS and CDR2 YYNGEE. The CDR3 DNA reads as TGTGCCAGCAGCGCCACCGGGAGCGGGAGATGGGACGAGCAGTACTTC. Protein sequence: CASSATGSGRWDEQYF. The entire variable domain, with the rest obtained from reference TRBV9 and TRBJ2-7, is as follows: DSGVTQTPKHLITATGQRVTLRCSPRSGDLSVYWYQQSLDQGLQFLIQYYNGEERAKGNILERFSAQQFPDLHSELNLSSLELGDSALYFCASSATGSGRWDEQYFGPGTRLTVT.

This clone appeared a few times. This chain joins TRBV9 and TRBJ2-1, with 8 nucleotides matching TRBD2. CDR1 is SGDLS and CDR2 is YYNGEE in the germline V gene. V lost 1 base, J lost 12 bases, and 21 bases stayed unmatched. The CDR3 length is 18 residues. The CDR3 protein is CASSVRRGRVAGYSGQFF. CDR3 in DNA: TGTGCCAGCAGCGTACGTCGAGGGAGAGTAGCGGGATATTCTGGGCAGTTCTTC.

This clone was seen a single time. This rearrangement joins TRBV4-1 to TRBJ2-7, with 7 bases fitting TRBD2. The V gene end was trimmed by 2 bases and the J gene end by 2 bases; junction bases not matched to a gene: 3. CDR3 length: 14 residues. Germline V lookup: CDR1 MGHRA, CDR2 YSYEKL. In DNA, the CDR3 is TGCGCCAGCAGCCAAAGCGGGGTCGCCTACGAGCAGTACTTC. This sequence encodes CASSQSGVAYEQYF.

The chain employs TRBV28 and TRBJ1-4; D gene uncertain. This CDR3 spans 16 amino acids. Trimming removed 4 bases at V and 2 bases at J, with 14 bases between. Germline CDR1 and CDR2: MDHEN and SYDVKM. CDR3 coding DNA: TGTGCCAGCAGTTCCCTCCTTGGAGGGACTAATGAAAAACTGTTTTTT. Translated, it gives CASSSLLGGTNEKLFF.

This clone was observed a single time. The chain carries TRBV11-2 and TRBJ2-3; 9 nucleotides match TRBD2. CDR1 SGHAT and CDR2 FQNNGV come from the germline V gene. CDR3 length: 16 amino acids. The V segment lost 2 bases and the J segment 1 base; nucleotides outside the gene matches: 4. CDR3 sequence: CASSLRAGGGTDTQYF. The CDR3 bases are TGTGCCAGCAGCTTAAGAGCGGGAGGTGGCACAGATACGCAGTATTTT.

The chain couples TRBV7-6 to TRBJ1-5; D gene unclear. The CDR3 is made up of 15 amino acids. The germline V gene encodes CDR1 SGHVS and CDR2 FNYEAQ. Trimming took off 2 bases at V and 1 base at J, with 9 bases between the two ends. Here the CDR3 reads CASSLNPRSNQPQHF. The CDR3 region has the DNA TGTGCCAGCAGCTTAAATCCTCGGAGCAATCAGCCCCAGCATTTT. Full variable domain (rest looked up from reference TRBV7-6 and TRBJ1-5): GAGVSQSPRYKVTKRGQDVALRCDPISGHVSLYWYRQALGQGPEFLTYFNYEAQQDKSGLPNDRFSAERPEGSISTLTIQRTEQRDSAMYRCASSLNPRSNQPQHFGDGTRLSIL.

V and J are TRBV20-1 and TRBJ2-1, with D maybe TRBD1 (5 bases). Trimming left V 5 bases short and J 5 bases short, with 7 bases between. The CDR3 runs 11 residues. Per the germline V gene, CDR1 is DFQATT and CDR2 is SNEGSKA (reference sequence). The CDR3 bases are TGCAGTGCTGACAGCAACAATGAGCAGTTCTTC. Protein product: CSADSNNEQFF.

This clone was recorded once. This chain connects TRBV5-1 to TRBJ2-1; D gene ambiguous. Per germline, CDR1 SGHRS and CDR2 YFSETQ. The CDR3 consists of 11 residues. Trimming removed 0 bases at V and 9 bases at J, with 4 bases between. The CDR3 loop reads CASSLDGEQFF. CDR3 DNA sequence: TGCGCCAGCAGCTTGGATGGTGAGCAGTTCTTC.